This T cell receptor beta chain was sequenced for a study of blood T cell repertoires in COVID-19. The CDR3 runs to 17 residues. CDR1 LNHNV and CDR2 YYDKDF come from the germline V gene (reference sequence). Trimming shortened V by 3 bases and J by 2 bases, and 17 bases separated the two germline ends. Sequencing used immunoSEQ multiplex PCR; TCRdb keeps in-frame clones, though not all of them. The data show fewer than 150,000 clones, with around 80% seen just once and roughly 8.3% held by the top ten. This sequence joins TRBV15 and TRBJ2-1; D may be TRBD1 (5 bases). Input material: peripheral blood. The receptor was isolated from a woman older than 75 in a cohort sampled during active or convalescent COVID-19. The CDR3 bases are TGTGCCACCAGCAGCGAGTTCAGGGAAACCCCCTACAATGAGCAGTTCTTC. Translation: CATSSEFRETPYNEQFF.